A selection of T cell receptor beta chains follows, all from one sample in a study of T-cell memory formation after mild COVID-19. In TCRdb, the 5' RACE reads were re-called with MiXCR into one record per CDR3 protein. In the table there are roughly 200,000 distinct CDR3 sequences, 16% of which are singletons. Sequenced material: PBMCs or a T cell subset sorted from them (not recorded which). The receptors here all came from an adult woman who had mild COVID-19 (a few samples of this study predate the infection). Cell type and time point are not known. Each CDR3 is given with its conserved first and last residue. Each record gives: J gene, clone size, D gene, V gene, CDR3 DNA, CDR3 protein. D genes are given only for firm matches. Rows give clone size only sometimes, using once, few, many, or a class for an expanded clone.

TRBJ2-1,few,TRBD2,TRBV4-2,TGTGCCAGCAGCCAAGGAGCGGGGGGGTCTTACAATGAGCAGTTCTTC,CASSQGAGGSYNEQFF
TRBJ2-1,few,NA,TRBV15,TGTGCCACCAGCAGAGATATGGCCTTTGGCGATGAGCAGTTCTTC,CATSRDMAFGDEQFF
TRBJ2-6,NA,NA,TRBV7-8,TGTGCCAGCAGCTTAACGATCAGATCCTCTGGGGCCAACGTCCTGACTTTC,CASSLTIRSSGANVLTF
TRBJ1-5,few,NA,TRBV10-2,TGCGCCAGCAGGGCAGGGGAAAATCAGCCCCAGCATTTT,CASRAGENQPQHF
TRBJ2-5,few,NA,TRBV5-1,TGCGCCAGCAGCTTTGCGGCGGGGGAGACCCAGTACTTC,CASSFAAGETQYF
TRBJ2-1,NA,NA,TRBV12-3/TRBV12-4,TGTGCCAGCGGGTCCGGGACTGAGGGGTACAATGAGCAGTTCTTC,CASGSGTEGYNEQFF
TRBJ1-5,NA,NA,TRBV12-3/TRBV12-4,TGTGCCAGCACCCTTGGGACGGCTCCGAATCAGCCCCAGCATTTT,CASTLGTAPNQPQHF
TRBJ2-2,few,TRBD1,TRBV24-1,TGTGCCACCAGTGACTCGGGACAGCCGACCGGGGAGCTGTTTTTT,CATSDSGQPTGELFF
TRBJ1-1,few,NA,TRBV6-2/TRBV6-3,TGTGCCAGCGGGGAGGGTAACACTGAAGCTTTCTTT,CASGEGNTEAFF
TRBJ2-1,few,TRBD2,TRBV20-1,TGCAGTGCTAGAGATTCACTAGCGGGAGCTGTTGAGCAGTTCTTC,CSARDSLAGAVEQFF
TRBJ1-5,NA,NA,TRBV18,TGTGCCAGCTCCCGCGACACCTGGACTTTCAATCAGCCCCAGCATTTT,CASSRDTWTFNQPQHF
TRBJ2-2,few,NA,TRBV5-1,TGCGCCAGCAGCTTGGGGGAGCGTTCGGAGCTGTTTTTT,CASSLGERSELFF
TRBJ2-5,many,TRBD2,TRBV15,TGTGCCACCAGCAGAAATGGACTAGCGGGAGGGCCGGAGCAAGAGACCCAGTACTTC,CATSRNGLAGGPEQETQYF
TRBJ1-1,NA,NA,TRBV5-1,TGCGCCAGCAGCTTACAGTCGAACACTGAAGCTTTCTTT,CASSLQSNTEAFF
TRBJ1-6,few,NA,TRBV5-6,TGTGCCAGCAGCTTGAAGTGGGGGTGGAATTCACCCCTCCACTTT,CASSLKWGWNSPLHF
TRBJ2-1,few,TRBD2,TRBV4-3,TGCGCCAGCAGCCAAAGGGGGAGAGGAAGCGGGAGTGGCCATGAGCAGTTCTTC,CASSQRGRGSGSGHEQFF
TRBJ1-1,NA,NA,TRBV12-3/TRBV12-4,TGTGCCAGCGGCTTTCAGGGAAACACTGAAGCTTTCTTT,CASGFQGNTEAFF
TRBJ2-5,NA,NA,TRBV29-1,TGCAGCGTTGAAGGGCGGAGGGACAACCAAGAGACCCAGTACTTC,CSVEGRRDNQETQYF
TRBJ2-3,few,NA,TRBV2,TGTGCCAGCCACAAAGGACAGCGTAGCACAGATACGCAGTATTTT,CASHKGQRSTDTQYF
TRBJ2-2,NA,NA,TRBV4-3,TGCGCCAGCAGCCAAGATCTTGGCGGGACAGTTAGGACCGGGGAGCTGTTTTTT,CASSQDLGGTVRTGELFF
TRBJ2-7,many,TRBD2,TRBV3-1,TGTGCCAGCAGCCAAGCGGGGGGAACCTACGAGCAGTACTTC,CASSQAGGTYEQYF
TRBJ2-1,many,NA,TRBV3-1,TGTGCCAGCAGCCAAGACCTGGGAAATGAGCAGTTCTTC,CASSQDLGNEQFF
TRBJ2-2,NA,TRBD1,TRBV19,TGTGCCAGTAGTATCTGGGAACAGGGGCGCGTCTGGGAGCTGTTTTTT,CASSIWEQGRVWELFF
TRBJ2-5,few,NA,TRBV5-6,TGTGCCAGCAGCTTTTGGACGTCCCAAGAGACCCAGTACTTC,CASSFWTSQETQYF
TRBJ2-7,NA,TRBD2,TRBV9,TGTGCCAGCAGCTCGGGACTAGCGGGCTCCTACGAGCAGTACTTC,CASSSGLAGSYEQYF
TRBJ2-3,few,NA,TRBV4-2,TGTGCCAGCAGCCAAGATGGAAGCGGCACAGATACGCAGTATTTT,CASSQDGSGTDTQYF
TRBJ2-7,few,NA,TRBV6-2/TRBV6-3,TGTGCCAGCACCCCGAACGGGAGGGGGCCCTACGAGCAGTACTTC,CASTPNGRGPYEQYF
TRBJ2-1,few,NA,TRBV12-3/TRBV12-4,TGTGCCAGCTACAGGGCCTCCTACAATGAGCAGTTCTTC,CASYRASYNEQFF
TRBJ1-2,few,NA,TRBV19,TGTGCCAGTAGTATATCCGGGATTAATGGCTACACCTTC,CASSISGINGYTF
TRBJ2-4,many,TRBD2,TRBV3-1,TGTGCCAGCAGCCAACTCGGGGGGGCCAAAAACATTCAGTACTTC,CASSQLGGAKNIQYF
TRBJ1-6,many,NA,TRBV6-5,TGTGCCAGCGGACAGTTTCGATCACCCCTCCACTTT,CASGQFRSPLHF
TRBJ1-6,NA,NA,TRBV7-3,TGTGCCAGCAGCTTAACGGGGGGGGCTGGTTCACCCCTCCACTTT,CASSLTGGAGSPLHF
TRBJ2-6,few,NA,TRBV24-1,TGTGCCACCAGTGCCCATACAGGGCTCGGGGCCAACGTCCTGACTTTC,CATSAHTGLGANVLTF